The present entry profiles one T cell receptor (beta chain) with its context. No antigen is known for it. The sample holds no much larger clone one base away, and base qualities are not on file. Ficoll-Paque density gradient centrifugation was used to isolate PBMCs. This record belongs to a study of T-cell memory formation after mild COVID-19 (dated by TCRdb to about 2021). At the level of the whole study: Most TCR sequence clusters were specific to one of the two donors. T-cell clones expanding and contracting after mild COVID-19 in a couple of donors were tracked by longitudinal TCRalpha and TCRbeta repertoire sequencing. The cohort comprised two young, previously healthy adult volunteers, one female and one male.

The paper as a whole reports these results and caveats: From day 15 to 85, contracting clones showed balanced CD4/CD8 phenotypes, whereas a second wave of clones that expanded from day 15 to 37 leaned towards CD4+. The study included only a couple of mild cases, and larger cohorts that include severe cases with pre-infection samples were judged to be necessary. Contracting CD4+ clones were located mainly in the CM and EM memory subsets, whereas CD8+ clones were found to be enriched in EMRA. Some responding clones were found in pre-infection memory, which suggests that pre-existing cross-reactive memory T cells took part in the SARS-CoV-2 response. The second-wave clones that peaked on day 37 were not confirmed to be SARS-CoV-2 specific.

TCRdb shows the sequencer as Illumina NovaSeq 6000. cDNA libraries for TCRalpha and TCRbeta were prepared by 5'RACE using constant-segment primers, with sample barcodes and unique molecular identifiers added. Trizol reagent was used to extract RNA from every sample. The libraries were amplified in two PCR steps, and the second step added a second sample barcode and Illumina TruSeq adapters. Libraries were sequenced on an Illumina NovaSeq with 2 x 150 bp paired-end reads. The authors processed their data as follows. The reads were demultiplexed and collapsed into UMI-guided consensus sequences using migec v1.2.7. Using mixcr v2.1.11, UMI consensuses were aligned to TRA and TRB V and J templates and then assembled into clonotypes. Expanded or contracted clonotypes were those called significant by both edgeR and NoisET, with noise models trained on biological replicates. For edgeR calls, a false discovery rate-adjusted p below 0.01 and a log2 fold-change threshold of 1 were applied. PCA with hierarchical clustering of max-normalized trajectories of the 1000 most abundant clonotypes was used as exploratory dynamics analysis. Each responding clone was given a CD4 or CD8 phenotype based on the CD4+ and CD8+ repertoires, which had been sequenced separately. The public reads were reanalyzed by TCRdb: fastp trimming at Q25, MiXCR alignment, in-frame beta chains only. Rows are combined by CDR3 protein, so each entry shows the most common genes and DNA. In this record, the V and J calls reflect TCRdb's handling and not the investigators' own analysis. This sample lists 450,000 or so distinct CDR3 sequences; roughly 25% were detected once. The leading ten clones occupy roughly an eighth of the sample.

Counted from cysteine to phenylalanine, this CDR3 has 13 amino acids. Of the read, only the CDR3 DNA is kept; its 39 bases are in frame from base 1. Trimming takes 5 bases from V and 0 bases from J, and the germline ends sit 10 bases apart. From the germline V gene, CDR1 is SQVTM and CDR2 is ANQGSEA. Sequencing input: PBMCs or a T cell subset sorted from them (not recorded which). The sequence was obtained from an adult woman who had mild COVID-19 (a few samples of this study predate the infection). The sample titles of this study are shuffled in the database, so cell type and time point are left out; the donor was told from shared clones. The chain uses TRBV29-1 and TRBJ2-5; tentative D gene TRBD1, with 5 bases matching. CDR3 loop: CSVTDTDQETQYF. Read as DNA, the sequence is TGCAGCGTTACGGACACTGACCAAGAGACCCAGTACTTC.